Below, 15 T cell receptor beta chains from the same sample are listed, as sequenced in a study of blood T cells in healthy people across ages. A second PCR, run for roughly 7 to 11 cycles, used a sample-barcoded 5' primer plus a J-beta primer mix. TCRdb redid the calling of the 5' RACE reads with MiXCR, one entry per CDR3 protein. The repertoire includes around 1.1 million distinct CDR3 sequences, around two fifths of them detected once, and about an eighth sits in the top ten. The sample taken for sequencing was blood. These TCRs come from a young man in good health.

This clonotype has just a few counts. CDR3 nucleotide sequence: TGTGCCAGCAGCCCAATGTGGGGGACTTACAATGAGCAGTTCTTC. This sequence encodes CASSPMWGTYNEQFF. This sequence joins TRBV7-2 and TRBJ2-1, with a possible D match to TRBD2 (6 bases). Germline CDR1 SGHTA, CDR2 FQGNSA. The CDR3 contains 15 residues. V dropped 5 bases and J dropped 4 bases, with 15 bases sitting between them.

The genes are TRBV4-2 and TRBJ1-4, with D hard to call. V lost 4 bases and J 5 bases, leaving 11 bases between the germline ends. CDR3 length: 14 residues. The V gene's germline CDR1 is LGHNA and CDR2 YNFKEQ. CDR3 loop: CASSRLQPNEKLFF. The CDR3 DNA reads TGTGCCAGCAGCCGTCTGCAGCCAAATGAAAAACTGTTTTTT.

V usage is TRBV4-1 and J usage is TRBJ2-7; D uncertain. V was pared by 2 bases and J by 5 bases, with 10 bases between. The CDR3 loop spans 13 amino acids. Germline loops: CDR1 MGHRA, CDR2 YSYEKL. The CDR3, as DNA: TGCGCCAGCAGCCAAACAGAGGTCCACGAGCAGTACTTC. It is translated as CASSQTEVHEQYF.

The chain has TRBV7-7 and TRBJ1-4; D gene uncertain. Germline-derived CDR1 and CDR2 are SSHAT and FNYEAQ (reference sequence). Trimming took 2 bases from V and 7 from J, leaving 5 bases between them. The CDR3 length is 12 residues. The DNA for the CDR3 is TGTGCCAGCAGCTTAAATGGTGAAAAACTGTTTTTT. It yields the protein CASSLNGEKLFF. The full variable domain, completed using reference TRBV7-7 and TRBJ1-4, is GAGVSQSPRYKVTKRGQDVTLRCDPISSHATLYWYQQALGQGPEFLTYFNYEAQPDKSGLPSDRFSAERPEGSISTLTIQRTEQRDSAMYRCASSLNGEKLFFGSGTQLSVL.

This clonotype was observed many times. The chain combines TRBV9 with TRBJ2-3; no reliable D call. V lost 7 bases, J lost 2 bases, and 17 bases lay in between. Per germline, CDR1 SGDLS and CDR2 YYNGEE. The CDR3 runs 15 residues. Here the CDR3 reads CASLELSYDTDTQYF. CDR3 sequence (DNA): TGTGCCAGCTTAGAATTAAGCTACGACACAGATACGCAGTATTTT.

The chain joins TRBV5-1 to TRBJ1-4, with TRBD1 as a possible D gene (6 bases). CDR1 and CDR2 from the germline V gene are SGHRS and YFSETQ. This CDR3 is built from 16 residues. With 4 bases removed from V and 8 bases from J, the gap between germline ends came to 21 bases. The CDR3 DNA follows: TGCGCCAGCAGCCCCAATCCCGGGACAATCTCCGAAAAACTGTTTTTT. Amino acids: CASSPNPGTISEKLFF.

This clonotype occurred many times. The chain couples TRBV12-3 or TRBV12-4 to TRBJ2-3, with TRBD2 matching over 7 bases. V lost 7 bases, J lost 2 bases, and 9 bases stayed unmatched. The CDR3 totals 15 residues. CDR3 loop: CASTLQAGNTDTQYF. The CDR3 coding sequence is TGTGCCAGCACGTTACAAGCGGGAAACACAGATACGCAGTATTTT.

This clonotype was seen more than once but under ten times. The chain joins TRBV5-5 to TRBJ2-2, with TRBD1 identical over 7 bases. CDR1 is SGHKS and CDR2 is YYEKEE in the germline V gene (reference sequence). The length of the CDR3 is 16 residues. After removal of 4 bases from V and 2 bases from J, the junction contained 8 bases not matched to a gene. The CDR3 bases are TGTGCCAGCAGCCCTATACAGGGGTCCAACACCGGGGAGCTGTTTTTT. Its translation is CASSPIQGSNTGELFF.

The chain carries TRBV29-1 and TRBJ1-1; 7 bases line up with TRBD1. Germline CDR1 SQVTM, CDR2 ANQGSEA. The trim removed 7 bases at V and 3 bases at J, leaving 8 bases unmatched. The CDR3 extends over 13 amino acids. The CDR3 bases are TGCAGCGCCGGGACAGAAGTGGACACTGAAGCTTTCTTT. This codes for CSAGTEVDTEAFF.

The genes are TRBV5-1 and TRBJ2-5; 8 bases align to TRBD1. The CDR3 consists of 15 residues. CDR1 and CDR2 (germline): SGHRS, YFSETQ. V dropped 2 bases and J dropped 2; count of bases not matched to a gene: 5. The CDR3 loop reads CASSLTGGRQETQYF. The DNA of the CDR3 is TGCGCCAGCAGCTTAACAGGGGGGAGGCAAGAGACCCAGTACTTC.

As concerns this clonotype: Germline is not matched at one junction end, which may reflect a read error. The chain links TRBV10-3 to TRBJ2-3; 9 positions match TRBD2. The germline CDR1 and CDR2 sequences are ENHRY and SYGVKD. The CDR3 is made up of 17 amino acids. The CDR3 loop is CAISESWLAGQVDPQYF. The CDR3 bases are TGTGCCATCAGTGAGTCCTGGCTAGCGGGGCAGGTAGATCCGCAGTATTTT.

This chain links TRBV29-1 with TRBJ2-3; 10 bases fit TRBD2. CDR1 and CDR2 (germline): SQVTM, ANQGSEA. There are 15 residues in the CDR3. Trimming removed 6 bases from V and 0 bases from J; junction bases left unmatched: 6. The CDR3 bases are TGCAGCGTCGCGACTAGCGGGCGTAGCACAGATACGCAGTATTTT. It yields the protein CSVATSGRSTDTQYF.

The chain recombines TRBV7-9 with TRBJ2-3, with D maybe TRBD1 (6 bases). Between the trimmed V and J ends, which lost 5 bases and 0 bases, there was a span of 15 bases. The CDR3 covers 16 residues. Germline lookup yields CDR1 SEHNR and CDR2 FQNEAQ (reference sequence). The CDR3, as DNA: TGTGCCAGCAGCCGCCCTGGACAGTCTAGCACAGATACGCAGTATTTT. It translates to CASSRPGQSSTDTQYF.

The chain carries TRBV19 and TRBJ1-5; a possible D gene is TRBD1 (6 bases). Germline V gene sequence: CDR1 LNHDA, CDR2 SQIVND (reference sequence). The germline V and J ends were trimmed by 7 bases and 4 bases, with 17 bases remaining between them. The CDR3 runs to 15 residues. CDR3: CASNTDRSYNQPQHF. CDR3 in DNA: TGTGCCAGTAATACAGACAGGTCGTATAATCAGCCCCAGCATTTT.

V and J are TRBV2 and TRBJ2-1; D may be TRBD1 (5 bases). CDR1 SNHLY and CDR2 FYNNEI come from the germline V gene. Trimming removed 8 bases from V and 13 bases from J, with 18 bases in between. The CDR3 runs 12 residues. The CDR3 coding sequence is TGTGCCAGCGCATCCAGGGTCTACGAACAGTTCTTC. Translated, it gives CASASRVYEQFF.